This TCR beta chain was sequenced during a study of cytomegalovirus exposure and HLA in healthy donors. Study-wide results and limits: A later analysis reported that several of the most significant clusters appeared to be linked to common viral pathogens, among them Epstein-Barr virus.

PCR employed 60 Vbeta and 13 Jbeta primers. Generated by immunoSEQ multiplex PCR, the TCRdb table keeps only in-frame clones and is missing some. The table lists some 170,000 clones, over 70% of them singletons. Note on this clone: The target antigen is unknown.

Trimming removed 1 base from V and 0 bases from J, with 8 bases in between. This CDR3 spans 15 amino acids. Germline V gene lookup returns CDR1 SGHDT and CDR2 YYEEEE. The TCR originated in a woman in her sixties or seventies in good health and CMV-seropositive. The source material was PBMCs. The chain employs TRBV5-6 and TRBJ1-5; D uncertain. CDR3 region: CASSLFRFSNQPQHF. CDR3 nucleotides: TGTGCCAGCAGCTTGTTCAGGTTTAGCAATCAGCCCCAGCATTTT.